The rows below give T cell receptor beta chains drawn from one sample of a study of T cells in Graves' hyperthyroidism and ophthalmopathy. TCRdb itself ran the multiplex PCR reads through MiXCR, one entry per CDR3 protein. The sample comprises fewer than 900,000 distinct CDR3 sequences, less than 20% of which are singletons, and approximately 8% rests with the top ten. The specimen was blood. The receptors shown here come from a young man with Graves' hyperthyroidism. Each CDR3 is given with its conserved first and last residue. The order of the fields is clone size, V gene, J gene, D gene, CDR3 DNA, CDR3 protein. D genes are given only for firm matches. Rows give clone size only sometimes, using once, few, many, or a class for an expanded clone.

abundance: many
v_gene: TRBV10-2
j_gene: TRBJ2-5
d_gene: TRBD1
CDR3nt: TGCGCCAGCAGTCATAGCCAACTATCTAGGACAGGGCACGAGACCCAGTACTTC
CDR3aa: CASSHSQLSRTGHETQYF

abundance: few
v_gene: TRBV19
j_gene: TRBJ1-2
d_gene: TRBD1
CDR3nt: TGTGCCAGTAGTATTCTGGACAGGGAGAGATATGGCTACACCTTC
CDR3aa: CASSILDRERYGYTF

abundance: .
v_gene: TRBV4-3
j_gene: TRBJ2-2
d_gene: .
CDR3nt: TGCGCCAGCAGCCAATTACGGTTCAGGGACACCGGGGAGCTGTTTTTT
CDR3aa: CASSQLRFRDTGELFF

abundance: .
v_gene: TRBV7-2
j_gene: TRBJ2-1
d_gene: .
CDR3nt: TGTGCCAGCAGCTTTCTTAGATCCTACAATGAGCAGTTCTTC
CDR3aa: CASSFLRSYNEQFF

abundance: .
v_gene: TRBV20-1
j_gene: TRBJ1-2
d_gene: .
CDR3nt: TGCAGTGCTAGAGAGGGGACTGGGTATGGCTACACCTTC
CDR3aa: CSAREGTGYGYTF

abundance: .
v_gene: TRBV30
j_gene: TRBJ2-1
d_gene: TRBD2
CDR3nt: TGTGCCTGGAGTCTCGCTGGGGGGGATGATGAGCAGTTCTTC
CDR3aa: CAWSLAGGDDEQFF

abundance: few
v_gene: TRBV11-2
j_gene: TRBJ2-3
d_gene: TRBD2
CDR3nt: TGTGCCAGCAGCTTCTACGGGAGGGGCACAGATACGCAGTATTTT
CDR3aa: CASSFYGRGTDTQYF

abundance: few
v_gene: TRBV19
j_gene: TRBJ2-7
d_gene: .
CDR3nt: TGTGCCAGTAGTATAGGAACGGGACGCTACTCCTACGAGCAGTACTTC
CDR3aa: CASSIGTGRYSYEQYF

abundance: many
v_gene: TRBV20-1
j_gene: TRBJ1-1
d_gene: .
CDR3nt: TGCAGTGCTAGAGATACCCCCGGGTCCCAGGGCACTGAAGCTTTCTTT
CDR3aa: CSARDTPGSQGTEAFF

abundance: few
v_gene: TRBV30
j_gene: TRBJ1-5
d_gene: .
CDR3nt: TGTGCCTGGAGTACATACCGGGGACCTCAGCCCCAGCATTTT
CDR3aa: CAWSTYRGPQPQHF

abundance: many
v_gene: TRBV7-2
j_gene: TRBJ2-7
d_gene: TRBD2
CDR3nt: TGTGCCAGCAGCCAGGGACTAGCGGGAACCTACGAGCAGTACTTC
CDR3aa: CASSQGLAGTYEQYF

abundance: few
v_gene: TRBV7-9
j_gene: TRBJ2-5
d_gene: .
CDR3nt: TGTGCCAGCAGCCCAGGGGTGGGCAGCCAAGAGACCCAGTACTTC
CDR3aa: CASSPGVGSQETQYF

abundance: once
v_gene: TRBV6-2/TRBV6-3
j_gene: TRBJ1-2
d_gene: .
CDR3nt: TGTGCCAGCAGTTACCGGTATACTAACTATGGCTACACCTTC
CDR3aa: CASSYRYTNYGYTF

abundance: many
v_gene: TRBV29-1
j_gene: TRBJ2-7
d_gene: .
CDR3nt: TGCAGCGTTGAAAGGGTTGAGGGGCGCGAGCAGTACTTC
CDR3aa: CSVERVEGREQYF

abundance: few
v_gene: TRBV24-1
j_gene: TRBJ2-4
d_gene: .
CDR3nt: TGTGCCACCAGTGATGGCGGTGGCAGGGGAAACATTCAGTACTTC
CDR3aa: CATSDGGGRGNIQYF

abundance: few
v_gene: TRBV7-3
j_gene: TRBJ1-2
d_gene: .
CDR3nt: TGTGCCAGCAGCCCCGGTGGGTACGGCGGCTACACCTTC
CDR3aa: CASSPGGYGGYTF

abundance: few
v_gene: TRBV29-1
j_gene: TRBJ2-3
d_gene: .
CDR3nt: TGCAGCGTCGCCCCAAGGGACACAGATACGCAGTATTTT
CDR3aa: CSVAPRDTDTQYF

abundance: .
v_gene: TRBV20-1
j_gene: TRBJ1-2
d_gene: .
CDR3nt: TGCAGTGCTAGAGATAGTAGCCGGCAGTTGAGCGGCTACACCTTC
CDR3aa: CSARDSSRQLSGYTF

abundance: .
v_gene: TRBV12-3/TRBV12-4
j_gene: TRBJ1-2
d_gene: .
CDR3nt: TGTGCCAGCAGTACAACTACTCCTAACTATGGCTACACCTTC
CDR3aa: CASSTTTPNYGYTF

abundance: few
v_gene: TRBV11-1
j_gene: TRBJ2-1
d_gene: .
CDR3nt: TGTGCCAGCAGCCCGGGACTGCTCGGCGAGCAGTTCTTC
CDR3aa: CASSPGLLGEQFF

abundance: many
v_gene: TRBV20-1
j_gene: TRBJ2-7
d_gene: TRBD2
CDR3nt: TGCAGTGCTGGACCTCGGTTAGCGGGAGGTCCCGAGCCGTACTTC
CDR3aa: CSAGPRLAGGPEPYF

abundance: .
v_gene: TRBV9
j_gene: TRBJ2-3
d_gene: .
CDR3nt: TGTGCCAGCAGCGGTTGGGGGGGCACATATACGCAGTATTTT
CDR3aa: CASSGWGGTYTQYF

abundance: many
v_gene: TRBV18
j_gene: TRBJ2-3
d_gene: TRBD1
CDR3nt: TGTGCCAGCTCACCATCCGGGACAGGGGGAGATACGCAGTATTTT
CDR3aa: CASSPSGTGGDTQYF

abundance: few
v_gene: TRBV28
j_gene: TRBJ1-5
d_gene: .
CDR3nt: TGTGCCAGCAGCTGGGTTTTGGCCCAGCATTTT
CDR3aa: CASSWVLAQHF

abundance: .
v_gene: TRBV6-1
j_gene: TRBJ2-5
d_gene: TRBD1
CDR3nt: TGTGCCAGCAAGGGACAGGGATTCGGGGAGACCCAGTACTTC
CDR3aa: CASKGQGFGETQYF

abundance: .
v_gene: TRBV27
j_gene: TRBJ2-1
d_gene: .
CDR3nt: TGTGCCAGCAGCCCTCTTACCGGGAGTGGAAACAATGAGCAGTTCTTC
CDR3aa: CASSPLTGSGNNEQFF

abundance: many
v_gene: TRBV12-5
j_gene: TRBJ2-1
d_gene: TRBD2
CDR3nt: TGTGCTAGTGGTTTGGGCTTACTAGCGCTTGTGAATGAGCAGTTCTTC
CDR3aa: CASGLGLLALVNEQFF

abundance: many
v_gene: TRBV19
j_gene: TRBJ2-7
d_gene: .
CDR3nt: TGTGCCAGTTCGGTTACCGGGGGCGCGTACGAGCAGTACTTC
CDR3aa: CASSVTGGAYEQYF

abundance: many
v_gene: TRBV3-1
j_gene: TRBJ2-1
d_gene: .
CDR3nt: TGTGCCAGCAGCCAAGGATACGGGAGTGGGACATATGAGCAGTTCTTC
CDR3aa: CASSQGYGSGTYEQFF

abundance: .
v_gene: TRBV11-1
j_gene: TRBJ1-6
d_gene: .
CDR3nt: TGTGCCAGCAGCTTAAGAGCTTATAATTCACCCCTCCACTTT
CDR3aa: CASSLRAYNSPLHF

abundance: many
v_gene: TRBV19
j_gene: TRBJ2-3
d_gene: .
CDR3nt: TGTGCCAGTAGTATTCGTGCGGGCGGCACAGATACGCAGTATTTT
CDR3aa: CASSIRAGGTDTQYF

abundance: .
v_gene: TRBV2
j_gene: TRBJ2-7
d_gene: .
CDR3nt: TGTGCCAGCAGTGAAGTTGAGCAGTACTTC
CDR3aa: CASSEVEQYF

abundance: many
v_gene: TRBV7-2
j_gene: TRBJ2-7
d_gene: .
CDR3nt: TGTGCCAGCAGCTTAGTTCAGATCTCCACCTACGAGCAGTACTTC
CDR3aa: CASSLVQISTYEQYF

abundance: many
v_gene: TRBV28
j_gene: TRBJ2-7
d_gene: .
CDR3nt: TGTGCCAGCAGTCGACGCGAGCAGTACTTC
CDR3aa: CASSRREQYF

abundance: .
v_gene: TRBV6-1
j_gene: TRBJ1-1
d_gene: TRBD1
CDR3nt: TGTGCCAGCAGTAATGCTTACAGGGGGACGAGAACTGAAGCTTTCTTT
CDR3aa: CASSNAYRGTRTEAFF

abundance: many
v_gene: TRBV29-1
j_gene: TRBJ2-3
d_gene: .
CDR3nt: TGCAGCGTTGATCGCCCCCGGGGGAGGGGGGAAGATACGCAGTATTTT
CDR3aa: CSVDRPRGRGEDTQYF

abundance: few
v_gene: TRBV2
j_gene: TRBJ2-1
d_gene: .
CDR3nt: TGTGCCAGCAGTGCGGCTTGGGAGCAGTTCTTC
CDR3aa: CASSAAWEQFF

abundance: few
v_gene: TRBV9
j_gene: TRBJ2-3
d_gene: .
CDR3nt: TGTGCCAGCAGCTCTCCGGCGGCGGTAGGAGAACGTCCCCGAGATACGCAGTATTTT
CDR3aa: CASSSPAAVGERPRDTQYF

abundance: .
v_gene: TRBV2
j_gene: TRBJ2-5
d_gene: TRBD1
CDR3nt: TGTGCCAGCAGCGACAGGGGGCCTGGGACCCAGTACTTC
CDR3aa: CASSDRGPGTQYF

abundance: few
v_gene: TRBV3-1
j_gene: TRBJ1-1
d_gene: .
CDR3nt: TGTGCCAGCAGCCAAGAGACGGCAGAAGCTTTCTTT
CDR3aa: CASSQETAEAFF

abundance: many
v_gene: TRBV6-1
j_gene: TRBJ2-6
d_gene: .
CDR3nt: TGTGCCAGCAGCGAACAGGGTTCCGGGGCCAACGTCCTGACTTTC
CDR3aa: CASSEQGSGANVLTF

abundance: .
v_gene: TRBV6-1
j_gene: TRBJ2-2
d_gene: TRBD2
CDR3nt: TGTGCCAGCTGGTCTAGCGGGAGATCGAACACCGGGGAGCTGTTTTTT
CDR3aa: CASWSSGRSNTGELFF

abundance: few
v_gene: TRBV5-1
j_gene: TRBJ2-7
d_gene: .
CDR3nt: TGCGCCAGCAGCTTTCTGACCTCCTACGAGCAGTACTTC
CDR3aa: CASSFLTSYEQYF

abundance: many
v_gene: TRBV18
j_gene: TRBJ1-4
d_gene: .
CDR3nt: TGTGCCAGCTCACCAGGGACGGCGAATGAAAAACTGTTTTTT
CDR3aa: CASSPGTANEKLFF

abundance: .
v_gene: TRBV28
j_gene: TRBJ1-1
d_gene: TRBD1
CDR3nt: TGTGCCAGCACAGTCCCCGGGACAGGGTTTAGATTTGGCACTGAAGCTTTCTTT
CDR3aa: CASTVPGTGFRFGTEAFF

abundance: .
v_gene: TRBV27
j_gene: TRBJ1-1
d_gene: .
CDR3nt: TGTGCCAGCAGTTTATGGGGGTCAGGCCAACTCACTGAAGCTTTCTTT
CDR3aa: CASSLWGSGQLTEAFF

abundance: many
v_gene: TRBV5-6
j_gene: TRBJ2-3
d_gene: TRBD1
CDR3nt: TGTGCCAGCAGCTTTCGGACAGGGGGAGATACGCAGTATTTT
CDR3aa: CASSFRTGGDTQYF

abundance: many
v_gene: TRBV6-2/TRBV6-3
j_gene: TRBJ1-1
d_gene: .
CDR3nt: TGTGCCAGCAGTTATGGAGTCGAGAACACTGAAGCTTTCTTT
CDR3aa: CASSYGVENTEAFF

abundance: many
v_gene: TRBV28
j_gene: TRBJ2-4
d_gene: .
CDR3nt: TGTGCCAGCAGTTTACCCTCCTACCGTTCGGGCAAAAACATTCAGTACTTC
CDR3aa: CASSLPSYRSGKNIQYF

abundance: .
v_gene: TRBV2
j_gene: TRBJ1-5
d_gene: .
CDR3nt: TGTGCCAGCAAGCCTAGTGGCAATCAGCCCCAGCATTTT
CDR3aa: CASKPSGNQPQHF

abundance: many
v_gene: TRBV7-9
j_gene: TRBJ2-1
d_gene: TRBD1
CDR3nt: TGTGCCAGCAGCTCCCAGGGGGCTAGCTCCTACAATGAGCAGTTCTTC
CDR3aa: CASSSQGASSYNEQFF

abundance: .
v_gene: TRBV2
j_gene: TRBJ1-1
d_gene: TRBD1
CDR3nt: TGTGCCAGCAGGGGGATCAGGGGGGGGACTGAAGCTTTCTTT
CDR3aa: CASRGIRGGTEAFF

abundance: few
v_gene: TRBV20-1
j_gene: TRBJ2-7
d_gene: TRBD2
CDR3nt: TGCAGTGCTAAGGGGACTAGCAGAACCTACGAGCAGTACTTC
CDR3aa: CSAKGTSRTYEQYF

abundance: .
v_gene: TRBV5-1
j_gene: TRBJ1-4
d_gene: .
CDR3nt: TGCGCCAGCAGCTGGGGACGGGGAACTAATGAAAAACTGTTTTTT
CDR3aa: CASSWGRGTNEKLFF

abundance: .
v_gene: TRBV4-2
j_gene: TRBJ1-2
d_gene: .
CDR3nt: TGTGCCAGCAGCCAAGATTGGGCAGGCGTAGAGTACACCTTC
CDR3aa: CASSQDWAGVEYTF

abundance: many
v_gene: TRBV10-3
j_gene: TRBJ1-1
d_gene: TRBD1
CDR3nt: TGTGCCATCAGTGGTGACAGGGGCCAAAACACTGAAGCTTTCTTT
CDR3aa: CAISGDRGQNTEAFF

abundance: .
v_gene: TRBV18
j_gene: TRBJ2-7
d_gene: TRBD2
CDR3nt: TGTGCCAGCTCACCAGTCCAGCGGGGCCCCTACGAGCAGTACTTC
CDR3aa: CASSPVQRGPYEQYF

abundance: few
v_gene: TRBV7-9
j_gene: TRBJ1-2
d_gene: .
CDR3nt: TGTGCCAGCAGCTCCCCGCGGGGCACCCACTATGGCTACACCTTC
CDR3aa: CASSSPRGTHYGYTF